A single sample is the source of the 2 T cell receptor beta chains below, sequenced in a study of response to subunit inactivated influenza vaccine. TCRdb processed the RT-PCR reads anew with MiXCR; each CDR3 protein has one entry. Here the sample spans roughly 500,000 distinct CDR3 sequences, 25% being singletons. The sample in question was CD4+ T cells sorted from PBMCs, obtained about 5 days after vaccination. The receptors come from a man in his fifties or sixties who received an inactivated influenza vaccine.

The V gene is TRBV7-2, the J gene TRBJ2-5; weak D call: TRBD1 (6 bases). The germline V gene has CDR1 SGHTA and CDR2 FQGNSA. Trimming removed 1 base at V and 2 bases at J, with 11 bases between. CDR3 length: 15 residues. CDR3 sequence (DNA): TGTGCCAGCAGCTTAGTCGGACAGACGCAAGAGACCCAGTACTTC. It translates to CASSLVGQTQETQYF.

The chain joins TRBV7-8 to TRBJ1-5; D ambiguous. The CDR3 contains 18 residues. Between the trimmed V and J ends, which lost 5 bases and 0 bases, there was a span of 20 bases. In germline, CDR1 is SGHVS, CDR2 FQNEAQ. In DNA, the CDR3 is TGTGCCAGCAGCCCGTCGACGAGGCCCTCCCATAGCAATCAGCCCCAGCATTTT. Its translation: CASSPSTRPSHSNQPQHF. Looking up the rest from reference TRBV7-8 and TRBJ1-5 gives the full variable domain: GAGVSQSPRYKVAKRGQDVALRCDPISGHVSLFWYQQALGQGPEFLTYFQNEAQLDKSGLPSDRFFAERPEGSVSTLKIQRTQQEDSAVYLCASSPSTRPSHSNQPQHFGDGTRLSIL.